This TCR beta chain was recorded in a study of metastatic and nonmetastatic thyroid tumors (dated by TCRdb to about 2020). About the full investigation: Repertoires were compared across peripheral blood and tumor or nodule tissue samples from malignant and benign thyroid patients. Broader findings and caveats from the paper: TCR beta diversity was reported as significantly higher in malignant tumors than in benign nodules, in both blood and tumor samples.

The V end loses 4 bases and the J end loses 3 bases, and a stretch of 3 bases separates them. CDR1 and CDR2 were assigned from the germline V gene (reference sequence) as SEHNR and FQNEAQ. From cysteine to phenylalanine, the CDR3 is 11 amino acids long. The retained sequence is limited to the CDR3, 33 bases, with the frame set at the first base. No treatment had been received by any patient before thyroid surgery. Using T-cell receptor beta sequencing, the study looked back at clinical samples from patients collected from the early 2010s to the late 2010s. Preparation of the library involved PCR. TCRdb shows the sequencer as Illumina HiSeq 4000. High-throughput sequencing was used to profile the CDR3 region of the TCR beta-chain in every patient. On the study's bioinformatics: A classifier to discriminate distant-metastatic papillary thyroid cancer patients was built from CDR3 differences across clinicopathological groups. Repertoire diversity was assessed with the Shannon index, and tumor-blood repertoire similarity with the Morisita-Horn index. TCRdb applied fastp at Q25 and MiXCR to the public reads, then kept only in-frame beta chains. What appears here as the V and J calls and clone size reflects TCRdb's work, not the paper's. The sample table holds 30,000 to 35,000 clones, of which 30% to 40% were seen once. About 16% of the sample belongs to the ten largest clones.

This clone has just a few counts. It has no known antigen specificity. Base qualities are not at hand, and no much larger clone is one base apart. The rearrangement joined TRBV7-9 to TRBJ2-5, with the identity of the D gene unclear. The receptor comes from a female donor with papillary thyroid cancer or a benign thyroid nodule (not recorded which). Some clones in this sample may be carry-over from other donors' samples. Sample: tumor tissue. Here is the DNA: TGTGCCAGCAGCTGGGAAGAGACCCAGTACTTC. This gives the protein CASSWEETQYF.